This T cell receptor beta chain appears in the sequencing data of a study of identifying expanded T cells in peripheral blood. Study results and limitations: Across healthy donors, higher total template counts meant significantly greater approximately two-week count variance. Differentially abundant clones: roughly 1.2 between replicates, roughly 16 at two to three weeks, over 18 at four.

Concerning this clone itself: Its target is not known.

Profiling relied on immunoSEQ multiplex PCR, and the TCRdb table lists in-frame clones only, not all of them. The table lists 90,000 to 95,000 clones, 88% of them singletons. V shed 3 bases and J 8 bases; nucleotides not matched to a gene: 3. The germline V gene encodes CDR1 MNHEY and CDR2 SMNVEV (reference sequence). The CDR3 loop spans 14 amino acids. The sample taken for sequencing was blood. The TCR originated in a person between 18 and 75 years old in good health. The V call is TRBV27, the J call TRBJ2-1; 11 bases are a match to TRBD2. CDR3 DNA: TGTGCCAGCAGTTTTAGCGGGGGGGCCTATGAGCAGTTCTTC. Its translation: CASSFSGGAYEQFF.